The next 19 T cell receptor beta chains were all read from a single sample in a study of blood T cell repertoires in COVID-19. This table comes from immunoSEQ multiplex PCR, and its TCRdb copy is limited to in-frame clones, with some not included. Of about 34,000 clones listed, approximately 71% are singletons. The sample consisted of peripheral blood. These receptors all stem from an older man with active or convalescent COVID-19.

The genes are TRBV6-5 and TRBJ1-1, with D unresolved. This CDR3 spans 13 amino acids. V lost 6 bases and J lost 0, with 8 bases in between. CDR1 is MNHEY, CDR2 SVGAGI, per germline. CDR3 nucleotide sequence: TGTGCCAGCAGCTTGTCAGTGAACACTGAAGCTTTCTTT. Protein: CASSLSVNTEAFF.

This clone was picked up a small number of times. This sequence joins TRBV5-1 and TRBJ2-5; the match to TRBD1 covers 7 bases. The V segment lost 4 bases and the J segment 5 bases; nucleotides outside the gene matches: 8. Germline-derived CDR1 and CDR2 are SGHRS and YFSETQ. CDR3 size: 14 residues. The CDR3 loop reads CASSGNRGSETQYF. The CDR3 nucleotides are TGCGCCAGCAGCGGAAACAGGGGTTCGGAGACCCAGTACTTC. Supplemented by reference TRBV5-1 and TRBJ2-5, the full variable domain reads KAGVTQTPRYLIKTRGQQVTLSCSPISGHRSVSWYQQTPGQGLQFLFEYFSETQRNKGNFPGRFSGRQFSNSRSEMNVSTLELGDSALYLCASSGNRGSETQYFGPGTRLLVL.

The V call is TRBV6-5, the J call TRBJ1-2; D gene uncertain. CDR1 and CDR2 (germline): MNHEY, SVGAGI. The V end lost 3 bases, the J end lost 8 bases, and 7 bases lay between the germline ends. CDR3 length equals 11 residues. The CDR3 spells CASSYIEGYTF. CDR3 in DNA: TGTGCCAGCAGTTATATTGAGGGCTACACCTTC.

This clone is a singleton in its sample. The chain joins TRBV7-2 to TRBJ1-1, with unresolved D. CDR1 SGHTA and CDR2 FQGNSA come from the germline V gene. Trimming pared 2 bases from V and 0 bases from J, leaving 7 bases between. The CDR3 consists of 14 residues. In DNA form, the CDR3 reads TGTGCCAGCAGCTTATTGGGCTTGAACACTGAAGCTTTCTTT. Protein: CASSLLGLNTEAFF.

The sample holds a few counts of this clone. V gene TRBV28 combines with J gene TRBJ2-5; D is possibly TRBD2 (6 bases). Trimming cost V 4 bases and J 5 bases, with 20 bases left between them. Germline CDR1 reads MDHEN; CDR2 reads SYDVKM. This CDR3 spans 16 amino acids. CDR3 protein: CASSSFPAGKGETQYF. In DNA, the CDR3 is TGTGCCAGCAGTTCATTTCCAGCGGGCAAAGGGGAGACCCAGTACTTC.

CDR3 in amino acids: CASSSQGFDTEAFF. The CDR3 bases are TGTGCCAGCAGCTCTCAGGGGTTCGACACTGAAGCTTTCTTT. This rearrangement joins TRBV7-9 to TRBJ1-1, with TRBD1 as a possible D gene (6 bases). The V and J ends lost 4 bases and 3 bases respectively, with 12 bases between them. The CDR3 contains 14 residues. From germline, CDR1 is SEHNR and CDR2 FQNEAQ (reference sequence).

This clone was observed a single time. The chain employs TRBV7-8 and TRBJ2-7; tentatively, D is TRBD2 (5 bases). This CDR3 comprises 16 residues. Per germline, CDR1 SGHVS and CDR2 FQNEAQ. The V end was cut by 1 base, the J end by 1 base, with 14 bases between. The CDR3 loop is CASSLVILGSSYEQYF. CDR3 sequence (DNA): TGTGCCAGCAGCTTAGTGATCTTAGGGAGTTCCTACGAGCAGTACTTC.

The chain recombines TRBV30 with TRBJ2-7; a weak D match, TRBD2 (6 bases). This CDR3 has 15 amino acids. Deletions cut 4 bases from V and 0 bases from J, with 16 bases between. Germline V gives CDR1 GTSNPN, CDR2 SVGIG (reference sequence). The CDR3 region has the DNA TGTGCCTGGACGGAGGCGGGGAAGAGCTCCTACGAGCAGTACTTC. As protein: CAWTEAGKSSYEQYF.

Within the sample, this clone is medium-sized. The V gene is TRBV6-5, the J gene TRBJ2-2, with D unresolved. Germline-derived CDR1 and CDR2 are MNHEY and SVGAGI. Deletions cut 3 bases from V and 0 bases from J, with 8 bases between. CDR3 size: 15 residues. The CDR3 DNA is TGTGCCAGCAGTTATTCGAGCACGAACACCGGGGAGCTGTTTTTT. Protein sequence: CASSYSSTNTGELFF.

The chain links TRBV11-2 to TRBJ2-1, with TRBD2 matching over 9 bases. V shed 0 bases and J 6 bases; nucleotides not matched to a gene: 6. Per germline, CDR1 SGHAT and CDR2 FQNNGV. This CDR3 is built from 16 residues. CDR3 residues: CASSLDLVSGSNEQFF. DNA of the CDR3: TGTGCCAGCAGCTTAGATCTCGTTAGCGGGAGCAATGAGCAGTTCTTC.

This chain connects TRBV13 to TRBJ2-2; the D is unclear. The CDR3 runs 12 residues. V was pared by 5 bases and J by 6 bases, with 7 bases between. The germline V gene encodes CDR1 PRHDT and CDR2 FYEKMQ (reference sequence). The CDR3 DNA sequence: TGTGCCAGCAGCCCCCGTTCCGGGGAGCTGTTTTTT. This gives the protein CASSPRSGELFF. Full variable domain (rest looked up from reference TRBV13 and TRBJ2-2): AAGVIQSPRHLIKEKRETATLKCYPIPRHDTVYWYQQGPGQDPQFLISFYEKMQSDKGSIPDRFSAQQFSDYHSELNMSSLELGDSALYFCASSPRSGELFFGEGSRLTVL.

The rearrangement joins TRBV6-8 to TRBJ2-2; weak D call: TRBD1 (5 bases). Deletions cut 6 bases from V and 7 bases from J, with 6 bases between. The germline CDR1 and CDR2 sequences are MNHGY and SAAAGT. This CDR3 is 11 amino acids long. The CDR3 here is CASRGRGELFF. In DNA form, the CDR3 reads TGTGCCAGCAGGGGGCGCGGGGAGCTGTTTTTT.

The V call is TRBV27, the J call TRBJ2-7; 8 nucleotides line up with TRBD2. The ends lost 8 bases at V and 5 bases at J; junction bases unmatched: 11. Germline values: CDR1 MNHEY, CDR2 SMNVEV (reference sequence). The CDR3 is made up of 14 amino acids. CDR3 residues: CASQKRGTHDEQYF. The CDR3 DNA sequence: TGTGCCAGCCAAAAGCGGGGGACCCATGACGAGCAGTACTTC.

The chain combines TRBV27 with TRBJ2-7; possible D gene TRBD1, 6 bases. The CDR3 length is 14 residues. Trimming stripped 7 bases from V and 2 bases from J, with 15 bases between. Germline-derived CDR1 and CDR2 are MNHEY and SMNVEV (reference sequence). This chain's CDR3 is CASKSGQNPYEQYF. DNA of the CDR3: TGTGCCAGCAAGTCCGGACAGAACCCCTACGAGCAGTACTTC.

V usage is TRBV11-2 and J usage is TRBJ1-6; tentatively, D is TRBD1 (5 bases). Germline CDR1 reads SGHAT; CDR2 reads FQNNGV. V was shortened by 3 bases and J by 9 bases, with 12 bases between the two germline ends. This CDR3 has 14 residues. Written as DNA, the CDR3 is TGTGCCAGCAGCTTTGCCCAGGGCGGTTCACCCCTCCACTTT. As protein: CASSFAQGGSPLHF.

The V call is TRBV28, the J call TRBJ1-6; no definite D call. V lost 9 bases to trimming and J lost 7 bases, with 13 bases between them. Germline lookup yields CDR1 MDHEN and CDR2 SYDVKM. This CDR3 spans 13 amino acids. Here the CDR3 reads CASARKTNSPLHF. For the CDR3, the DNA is TGTGCCAGTGCCCGAAAGACAAATTCACCCCTCCACTTT.

For the CDR3, the DNA is TGTGCCAGCCTCCAAGGGGAGAGCCAAGAGACCCAGTACTTC. Protein sequence: CASLQGESQETQYF. The chain joins TRBV14 to TRBJ2-5, with D perhaps matching TRBD1 or TRBD2 (5 bases each). Germline CDR1 SGHDN, CDR2 FVKESK. V lost 8 bases and J lost 1, with 14 bases in between. The CDR3 is 14 amino acids. Complete variable domain (other parts from reference TRBV14 and TRBJ2-5): EAGVTQFPSHSVIEKGQTVTLRCDPISGHDNLYWYRRVMGKEIKFLLHFVKESKQDESGMPNNRFLAERTGGTYSTLKVQPAELEDSGVYFCASLQGESQETQYFGPGTRLLVL.

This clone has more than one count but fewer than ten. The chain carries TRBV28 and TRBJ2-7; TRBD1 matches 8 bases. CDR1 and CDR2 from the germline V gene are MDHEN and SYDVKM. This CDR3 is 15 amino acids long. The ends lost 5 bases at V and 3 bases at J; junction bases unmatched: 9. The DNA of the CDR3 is TGTGCCAGCAGTGACGCCGGGACAGGCGGCTACGAGCAGTACTTC. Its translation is CASSDAGTGGYEQYF.

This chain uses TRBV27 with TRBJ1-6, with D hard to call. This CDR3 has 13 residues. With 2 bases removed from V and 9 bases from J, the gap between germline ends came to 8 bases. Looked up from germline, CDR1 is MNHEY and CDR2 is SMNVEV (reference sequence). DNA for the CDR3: TGTGCCAGCAGTTTAATAGTCGGTTCACCCCTCCACTTT. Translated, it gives CASSLIVGSPLHF.